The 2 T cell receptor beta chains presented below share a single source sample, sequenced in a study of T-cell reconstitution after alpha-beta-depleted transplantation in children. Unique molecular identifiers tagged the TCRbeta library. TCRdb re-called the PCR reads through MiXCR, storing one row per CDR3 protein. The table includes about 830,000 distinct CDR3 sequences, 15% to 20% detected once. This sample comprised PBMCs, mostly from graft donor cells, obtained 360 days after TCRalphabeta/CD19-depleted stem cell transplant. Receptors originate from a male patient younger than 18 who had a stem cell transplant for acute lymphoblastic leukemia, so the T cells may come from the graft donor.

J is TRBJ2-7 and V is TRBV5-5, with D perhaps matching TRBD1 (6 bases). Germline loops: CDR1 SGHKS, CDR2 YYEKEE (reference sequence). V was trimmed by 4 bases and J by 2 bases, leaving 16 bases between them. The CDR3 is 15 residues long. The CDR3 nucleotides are TGTGCCAGCAGCCGGGGACACCGACGGACCTACGAGCAGTACTTC. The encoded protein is CASSRGHRRTYEQYF. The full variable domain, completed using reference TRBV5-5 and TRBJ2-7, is DAGVTQSPTHLIKTRGQQVTLRCSPISGHKSVSWYQQVLGQGPQFIFQYYEKEERGRGNFPDRFSARQFPNYSSELNVNALLLGDSALYLCASSRGHRRTYEQYFGPGTRLTVT.

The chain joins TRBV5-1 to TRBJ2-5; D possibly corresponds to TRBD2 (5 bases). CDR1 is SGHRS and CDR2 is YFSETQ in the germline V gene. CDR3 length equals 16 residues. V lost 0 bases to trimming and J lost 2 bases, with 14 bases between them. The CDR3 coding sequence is TGCGCCAGCAGCTTGGCTGGGGTCGGACTTCAAGAGACCCAGTACTTC. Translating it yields CASSLAGVGLQETQYF.